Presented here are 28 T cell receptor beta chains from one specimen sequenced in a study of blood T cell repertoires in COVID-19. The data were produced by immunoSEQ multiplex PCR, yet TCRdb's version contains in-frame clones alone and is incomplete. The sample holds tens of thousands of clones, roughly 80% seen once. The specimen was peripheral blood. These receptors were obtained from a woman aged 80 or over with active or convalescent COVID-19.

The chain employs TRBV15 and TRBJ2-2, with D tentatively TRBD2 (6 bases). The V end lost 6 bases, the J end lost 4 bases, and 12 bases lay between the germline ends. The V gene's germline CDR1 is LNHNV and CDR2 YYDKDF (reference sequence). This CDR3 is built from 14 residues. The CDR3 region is CATSPLRGTGELFF. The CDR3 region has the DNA TGTGCCACCAGTCCATTGCGGGGCACCGGGGAGCTGTTTTTT.

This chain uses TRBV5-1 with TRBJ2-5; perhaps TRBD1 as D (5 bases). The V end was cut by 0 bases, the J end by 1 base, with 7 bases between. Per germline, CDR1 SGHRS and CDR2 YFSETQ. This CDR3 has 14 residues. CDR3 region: CASSLVGLQETQYF. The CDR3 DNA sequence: TGCGCCAGCAGCTTGGTGGGGCTCCAAGAGACCCAGTACTTC.

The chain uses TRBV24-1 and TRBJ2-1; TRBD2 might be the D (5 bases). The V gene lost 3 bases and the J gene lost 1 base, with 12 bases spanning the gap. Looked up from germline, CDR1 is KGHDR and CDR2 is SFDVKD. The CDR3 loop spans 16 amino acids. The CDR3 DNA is TGTGCCACCAGTGATAGTACGGGAAAATCCTACAATGAGCAGTTCTTC. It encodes CATSDSTGKSYNEQFF.

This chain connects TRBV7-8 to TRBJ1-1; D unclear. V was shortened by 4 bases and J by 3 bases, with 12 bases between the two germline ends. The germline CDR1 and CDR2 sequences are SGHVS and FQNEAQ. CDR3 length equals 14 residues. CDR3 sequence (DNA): TGTGCCAGCAGCTCTCAAACTCGGGACACTGAAGCTTTCTTT. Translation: CASSSQTRDTEAFF.

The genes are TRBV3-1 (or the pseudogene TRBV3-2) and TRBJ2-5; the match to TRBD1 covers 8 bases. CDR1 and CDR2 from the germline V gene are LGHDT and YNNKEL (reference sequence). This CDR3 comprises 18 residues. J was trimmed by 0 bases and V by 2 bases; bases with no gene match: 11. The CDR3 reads CASSQQKRDRTYQETQYF. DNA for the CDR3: TGTGCCAGCAGCCAACAAAAAAGGGACAGGACGTACCAAGAGACCCAGTACTTC.

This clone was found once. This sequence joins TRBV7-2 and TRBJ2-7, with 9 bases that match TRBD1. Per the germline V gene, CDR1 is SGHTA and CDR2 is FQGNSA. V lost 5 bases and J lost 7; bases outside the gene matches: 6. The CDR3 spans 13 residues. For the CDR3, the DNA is TGTGCCAGCAGCCCGGGACAGGGTCGTGAGCAGTACTTC. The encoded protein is CASSPGQGREQYF.

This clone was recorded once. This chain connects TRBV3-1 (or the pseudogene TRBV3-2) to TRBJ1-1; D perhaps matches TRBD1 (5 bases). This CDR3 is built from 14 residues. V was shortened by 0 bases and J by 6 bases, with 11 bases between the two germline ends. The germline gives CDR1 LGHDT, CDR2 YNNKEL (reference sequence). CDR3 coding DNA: TGTGCCAGCAGCCAAGATCTGGCCAGGGCTGAAGCTTTCTTT. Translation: CASSQDLARAEAFF.

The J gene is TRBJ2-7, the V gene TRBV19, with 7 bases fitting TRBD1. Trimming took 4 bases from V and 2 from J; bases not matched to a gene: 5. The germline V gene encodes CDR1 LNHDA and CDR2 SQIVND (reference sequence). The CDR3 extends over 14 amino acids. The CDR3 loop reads CASSTSDRTYEQYF. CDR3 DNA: TGTGCCAGTAGTACCTCGGACAGGACCTACGAGCAGTACTTC. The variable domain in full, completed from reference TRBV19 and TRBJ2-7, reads DGGITQSPKYLFRKEGQNVTLSCEQNLNHDAMYWYRQDPGQGLRLIYYSQIVNDFQKGDIAEGYSVSREKKESFPLTVTSAQKNPTAFYLCASSTSDRTYEQYFGPGTRLTVT.

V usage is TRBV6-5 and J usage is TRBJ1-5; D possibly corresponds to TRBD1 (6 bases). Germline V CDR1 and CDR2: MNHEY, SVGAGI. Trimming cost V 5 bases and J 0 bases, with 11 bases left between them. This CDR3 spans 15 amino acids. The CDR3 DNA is TGTGCCAGCAGTCCCGGACAGATTAGCAATCAGCCCCAGCATTTT. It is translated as CASSPGQISNQPQHF.

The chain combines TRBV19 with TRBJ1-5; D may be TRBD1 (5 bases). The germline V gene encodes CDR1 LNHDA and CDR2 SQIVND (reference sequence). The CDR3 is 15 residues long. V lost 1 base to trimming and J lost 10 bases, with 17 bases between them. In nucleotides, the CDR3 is TGTGCCAGTAGTATAGGGGACTCCAATTACGAACCCCAGCATTTT. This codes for CASSIGDSNYEPQHF.

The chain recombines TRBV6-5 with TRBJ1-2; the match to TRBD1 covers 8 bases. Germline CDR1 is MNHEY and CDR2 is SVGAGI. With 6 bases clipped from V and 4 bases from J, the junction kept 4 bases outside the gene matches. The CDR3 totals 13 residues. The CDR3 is CASRSGTGYGYTF. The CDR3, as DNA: TGTGCCAGCAGATCCGGGACAGGCTATGGCTACACCTTC.

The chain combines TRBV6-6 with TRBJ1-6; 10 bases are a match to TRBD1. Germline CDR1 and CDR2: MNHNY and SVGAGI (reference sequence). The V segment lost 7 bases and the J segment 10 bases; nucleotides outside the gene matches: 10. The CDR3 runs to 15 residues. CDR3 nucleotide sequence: TGTGCCAGCATAAGTGCCGGGACAGGGGACTCACCCCTCCACTTT. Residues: CASISAGTGDSPLHF.

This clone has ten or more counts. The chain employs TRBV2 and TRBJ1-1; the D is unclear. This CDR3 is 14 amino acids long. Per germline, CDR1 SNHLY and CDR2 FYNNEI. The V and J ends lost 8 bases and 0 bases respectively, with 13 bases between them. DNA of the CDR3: TGTGCCAGCCTAGAGCGCCAAGTGAACACTGAAGCTTTCTTT. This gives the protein CASLERQVNTEAFF.

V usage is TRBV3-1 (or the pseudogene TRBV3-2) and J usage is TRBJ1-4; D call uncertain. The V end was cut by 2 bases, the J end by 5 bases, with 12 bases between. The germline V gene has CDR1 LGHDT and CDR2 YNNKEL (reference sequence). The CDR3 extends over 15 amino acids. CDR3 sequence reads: CASSQFNGMNEKLFF. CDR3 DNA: TGTGCCAGCAGCCAATTTAACGGGATGAATGAAAAACTGTTTTTT.

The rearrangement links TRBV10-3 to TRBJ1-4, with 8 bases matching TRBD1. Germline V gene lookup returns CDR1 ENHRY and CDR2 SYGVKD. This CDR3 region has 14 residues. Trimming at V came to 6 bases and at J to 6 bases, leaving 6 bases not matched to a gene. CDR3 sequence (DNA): TGTGCCATCAGCCCAGGGGGCGCGGATGAAAAACTGTTTTTT. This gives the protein CAISPGGADEKLFF.

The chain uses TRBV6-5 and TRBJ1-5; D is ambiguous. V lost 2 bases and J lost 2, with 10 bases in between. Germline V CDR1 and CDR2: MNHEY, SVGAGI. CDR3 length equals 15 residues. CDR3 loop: CASSYERHGNQPQHF. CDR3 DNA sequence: TGTGCCAGCAGTTACGAGAGACACGGCAATCAGCCCCAGCATTTT.

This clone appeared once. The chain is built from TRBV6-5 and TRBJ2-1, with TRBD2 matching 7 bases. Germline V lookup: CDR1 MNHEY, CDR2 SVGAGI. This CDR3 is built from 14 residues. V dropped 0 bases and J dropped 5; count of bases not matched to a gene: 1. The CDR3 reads CASSYSGGDNEQFF. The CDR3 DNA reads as TGTGCCAGCAGTTACTCGGGGGGGGACAATGAGCAGTTCTTC.

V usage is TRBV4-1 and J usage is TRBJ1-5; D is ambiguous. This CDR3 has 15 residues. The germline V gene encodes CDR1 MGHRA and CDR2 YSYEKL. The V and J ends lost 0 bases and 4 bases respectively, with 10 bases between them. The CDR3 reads CASSQESPGNQPQHF. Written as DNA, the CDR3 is TGCGCCAGCAGCCAAGAATCGCCGGGAAATCAGCCCCAGCATTTT.

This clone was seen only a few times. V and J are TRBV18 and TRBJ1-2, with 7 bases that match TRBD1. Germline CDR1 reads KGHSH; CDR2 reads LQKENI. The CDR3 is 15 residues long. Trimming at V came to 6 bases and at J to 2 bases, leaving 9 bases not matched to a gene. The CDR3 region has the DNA TGTGCCAGCTCCCCCAGGACAGGAGAAAACTATGGCTACACCTTC. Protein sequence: CASSPRTGENYGYTF.

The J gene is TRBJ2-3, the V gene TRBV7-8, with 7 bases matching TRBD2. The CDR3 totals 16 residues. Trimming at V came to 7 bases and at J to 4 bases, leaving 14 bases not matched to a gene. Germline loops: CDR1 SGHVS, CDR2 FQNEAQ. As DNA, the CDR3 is TGTGCCAGCACCCAGGGCGGCGGGGGTGGAGCAGATACGCAGTATTTT. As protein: CASTQGGGGGADTQYF.

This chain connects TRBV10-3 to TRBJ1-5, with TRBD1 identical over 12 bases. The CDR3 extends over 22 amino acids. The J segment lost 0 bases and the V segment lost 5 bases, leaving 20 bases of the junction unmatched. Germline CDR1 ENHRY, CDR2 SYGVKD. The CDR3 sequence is CAISNPGQGASLSGYSNQPQHF. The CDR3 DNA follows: TGTGCCATCAGTAATCCGGGACAGGGGGCAAGTCTGTCGGGGTATAGCAATCAGCCCCAGCATTTT.

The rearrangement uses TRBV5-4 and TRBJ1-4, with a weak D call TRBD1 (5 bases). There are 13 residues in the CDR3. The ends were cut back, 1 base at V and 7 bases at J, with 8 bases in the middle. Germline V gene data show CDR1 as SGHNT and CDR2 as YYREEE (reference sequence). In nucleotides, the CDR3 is TGTGCCAGCAGCTTGCAGGGCGGTGAAAAACTGTTTTTT. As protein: CASSLQGGEKLFF.

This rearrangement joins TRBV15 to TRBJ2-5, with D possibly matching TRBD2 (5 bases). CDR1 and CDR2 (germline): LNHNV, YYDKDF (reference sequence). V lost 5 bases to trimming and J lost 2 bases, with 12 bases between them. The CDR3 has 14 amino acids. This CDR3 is CATSGSGFQETQYF. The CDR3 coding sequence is TGTGCCACCAGCGGGAGTGGGTTTCAAGAGACCCAGTACTTC.

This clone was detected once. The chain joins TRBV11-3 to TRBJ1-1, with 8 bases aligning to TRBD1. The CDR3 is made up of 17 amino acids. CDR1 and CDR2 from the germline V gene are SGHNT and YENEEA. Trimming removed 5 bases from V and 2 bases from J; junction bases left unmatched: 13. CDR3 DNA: TGTGCCAGCAGCCACACCCGGACAGGGCAAAGAAACACTGAAGCTTTCTTT. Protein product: CASSHTRTGQRNTEAFF.

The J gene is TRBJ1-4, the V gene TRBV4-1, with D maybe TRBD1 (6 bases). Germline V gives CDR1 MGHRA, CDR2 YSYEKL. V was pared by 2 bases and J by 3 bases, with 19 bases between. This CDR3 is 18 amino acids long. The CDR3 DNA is TGCGCCAGCAGCCAAAGTTCCACTTTAGGGGGATCTAATGAAAAACTGTTTTTT. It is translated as CASSQSSTLGGSNEKLFF.

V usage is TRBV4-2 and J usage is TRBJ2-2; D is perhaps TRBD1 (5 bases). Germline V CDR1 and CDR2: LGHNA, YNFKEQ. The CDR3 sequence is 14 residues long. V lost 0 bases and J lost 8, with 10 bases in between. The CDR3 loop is CASSQEFRDGELFF. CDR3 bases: TGTGCCAGCAGCCAAGAGTTCAGGGATGGGGAGCTGTTTTTT.

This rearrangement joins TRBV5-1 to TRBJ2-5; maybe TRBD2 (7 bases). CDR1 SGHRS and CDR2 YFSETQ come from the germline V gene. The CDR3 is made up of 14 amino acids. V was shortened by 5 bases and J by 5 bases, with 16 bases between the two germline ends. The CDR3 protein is CASREVSGGETQYF. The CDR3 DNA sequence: TGCGCCAGCAGGGAAGTCTCGGGGGGCGAGACCCAGTACTTC.

CDR3 residues: CAISEGRGGEKLFF. In nucleotides, the CDR3 is TGTGCCATCAGTGAGGGACGGGGAGGTGAAAAACTGTTTTTT. This rearrangement joins TRBV10-3 to TRBJ1-4; D uncertain. The CDR3 loop spans 14 amino acids. V was clipped by 2 bases and J by 7 bases, with 11 bases between them. Germline V gene sequence: CDR1 ENHRY, CDR2 SYGVKD.